The present TCR beta chain was sequenced within a study of cytomegalovirus exposure and HLA in healthy donors. Regarding the study as a whole: Reports indicate that TCR beta sequences accurately predicted the HLA-A and HLA-B alleles of most subjects. In an earlier analysis, productive rearrangement rates for most beta V segments clustered near 90% or 30%.

The PCR had 60 Vbeta and 13 Jbeta primers. Libraries were prepared by immunoSEQ multiplex PCR; TCRdb keeps only in-frame clonotypes and omits some of them. This table has approximately 140,000 clones, roughly 83% appearing once. This clone has only a few counts. Its matching antigen is unknown. Germline V lookup: CDR1 SEHNR, CDR2 FQNEAQ (reference sequence). Trimming took 1 base from V and 6 from J; bases not matched to a gene: 3. The CDR3 totals 13 residues. Specimen: PBMCs. The chain carries TRBV7-9 and TRBJ2-7, with 7 positions matching TRBD2. This clonotype was sampled from a human donor in good health. This CDR3 is CASSLGGGIEQYF. The CDR3 nucleotides read TGTGCCAGCAGCTTAGGGGGGGGGATCGAGCAGTACTTC.